The 18 T cell receptor beta chains listed next were all sequenced from one sample in a study of lung T cells in sarcoidosis with Löfgren's syndrome. TCRdb independently ran MiXCR on the reads; one entry per CDR3 protein. The sample contains fewer than 80,000 distinct CDR3 sequences, 21% of which appear only once. Sequencing was performed on CD4+ T cells from PBMCs. The source of these receptors is a human donor with sarcoidosis (Löfgren's syndrome or another form), or a control subject (not recorded which).

This clonotype was detected many times. This sequence joins TRBV6-1 and TRBJ1-6, with D maybe TRBD1 (5 bases). Germline CDR1 reads MNHNS; CDR2 reads SASEGT. The CDR3 consists of 15 residues. The V gene lost 8 bases and the J gene lost 0 bases, with 11 bases spanning the gap. The CDR3 nucleotides are TGTGCCAGCGGGGGGGAGAGCTCCTATAATTCACCCCTCCACTTT. Its translation is CASGGESSYNSPLHF.

Only a few counts were recorded for this clonotype. The chain carries TRBV5-4 and TRBJ2-5; 12 bases align to TRBD2. The CDR3 contains 16 residues. J was trimmed by 7 bases and V by 3 bases; bases with no gene match: 10. Germline-derived CDR1 and CDR2 are SGHNT and YYREEE (reference sequence). The CDR3 DNA reads TGTGCCAGCAGCTCCCGGACTAGCGGGAAATTGGCGACCCAGTACTTC. Amino acids: CASSSRTSGKLATQYF.

The sample holds one count of this clonotype. The J gene is TRBJ2-2, the V gene TRBV5-1; no clear D gene. Germline V gives CDR1 SGHRS, CDR2 YFSETQ. Trimming cost V 4 bases and J 3 bases, with 7 bases left between them. CDR3 length: 13 residues. DNA for the CDR3: TGCGCCAGCAGCCCCGTCGACACCGGGGAGCTGTTTTTT. Amino acids: CASSPVDTGELFF.

Worth noting for this clonotype: A read error is possible here, since a much larger clone lies one base away. The chain joins TRBV20-1 to TRBJ1-5, with D uncertain. CDR3 length: 13 residues. Germline V lookup: CDR1 DFQATT, CDR2 SNEGSKA (reference sequence). CDR3 protein: CSAREGSNQLQHF. The DNA for the CDR3 is TGCAGTGCTAGAGAAGGCAGCAATCAGCTCCAGCATTTT.

Many counts were recorded for this clonotype. The chain combines TRBV2 with TRBJ2-4; TRBD1 agrees at 7 bases. The CDR3 is 15 residues long. Germline CDR1 and CDR2: SNHLY and FYNNEI. V lost 3 bases and J lost 2; bases outside the gene matches: 4. The DNA for the CDR3 is TGTGCCAGCAGTGAGAACAGGGGATCCAAAAACATTCAGTACTTC. Its translation is CASSENRGSKNIQYF.

Concerning this clonotype: A much larger clone differs from this one at a single base, so this may be a read error. J is TRBJ1-2 and V is TRBV25-1; maybe TRBD1 (5 bases). Trimming shortened V by 8 bases and J by 13 bases, and 23 bases separated the two germline ends. Germline CDR1 is MGHDK and CDR2 is SYGVNS. This CDR3 has 13 residues. In nucleotides, the CDR3 is TGTGCCAGCGGGAAGGACAATTATCCAAGGGGCACCTTC. Amino acids: CASGKDNYPRGTF.

The chain joins TRBV7-2 to TRBJ2-7; D could derive from TRBD1 or TRBD2 (5 bases each). The CDR3 is 16 amino acids. V shed 5 bases and J shed 0 bases, with 17 bases lying between them. Germline V CDR1 and CDR2: SGHTA, FQGNSA. CDR3 loop: CASSPGRSFGSYEQYF. Here the CDR3 DNA reads TGTGCCAGCAGCCCGGGACGGAGCTTTGGCTCCTACGAGCAGTACTTC.

This clonotype was recorded many times. The chain couples TRBV20-1 to TRBJ2-7, with D hard to call. Germline CDR1 reads DFQATT; CDR2 reads SNEGSKA (reference sequence). CDR3 length: 11 amino acids. Trimming cost V 5 bases and J 4 bases, with 9 bases left between them. The chain's CDR3 is CSASVGYEQYF. The CDR3 nucleotides read TGCAGTGCTTCTGTGGGGTACGAGCAGTACTTC.

This clonotype was found many times. This rearrangement joins TRBV20-1 to TRBJ1-5, with no clear D. The CDR3 contains 13 residues. Germline lookup yields CDR1 DFQATT and CDR2 SNEGSKA (reference sequence). Trimming stripped 6 bases from V and 4 bases from J, with 13 bases between. CDR3 region: CSAPIPPNQPQHF. The CDR3 DNA reads TGCAGTGCCCCCATTCCCCCTAATCAGCCCCAGCATTTT.

There are a few counts of this clonotype. V and J are TRBV6-1 and TRBJ2-6; 9 bases are shared with TRBD2. V dropped 6 bases and J dropped 1; count of bases not matched to a gene: 1. The CDR3 is made up of 15 amino acids. Germline loops: CDR1 MNHNS, CDR2 SASEGT. The CDR3 loop is CASRSGGSGANVLTF. The CDR3 DNA sequence: TGTGCCAGCAGGAGCGGGGGGTCTGGGGCCAACGTCCTGACTTTC.

The J gene is TRBJ2-1, the V gene TRBV5-4; TRBD2 is a possible D gene (6 bases). Between the trimmed V and J ends, which lost 4 bases and 4 bases, there was a span of 21 bases. In germline, CDR1 is SGHNT, CDR2 YYREEE (reference sequence). The CDR3 is 17 amino acids. CDR3 protein: CASSPPGGNFDYNEQFF. CDR3 sequence (DNA): TGTGCCAGCAGCCCCCCTGGGGGGAACTTCGATTACAATGAGCAGTTCTTC.

This clonotype came up a few times. The chain uses TRBV18 and TRBJ2-7; a weak D match, TRBD2 (6 bases). The CDR3 runs 18 residues. Trimming cost V 1 base and J 6 bases, with 25 bases left between them. In germline, CDR1 is KGHSH, CDR2 LQKENI. CDR3 DNA sequence: TGTGCCAGCTCACCACGTTTTGGGTTGGCTAGCGCTACTCGCGAGCAGTACTTC. Translating it yields CASSPRFGLASATREQYF.

On this clonotype: A read error is possible here, since a much larger clone lies one base away. CDR3 in amino acids: CASSEPGRNTGELLF. As DNA, the CDR3 is TGTGCCAGCAGTGAACCAGGACGCAACACCGGGGAGCTGCTTTTT. The rearrangement joins TRBV6-1 to TRBJ2-2, with TRBD2 as a possible D gene (5 bases). The germline CDR1 and CDR2 sequences are MNHNS and SASEGT. The CDR3 consists of 15 residues.

This clonotype was seen at least ten times. The chain uses TRBV20-1 and TRBJ2-7; D gene ambiguous. The germline V gene encodes CDR1 DFQATT and CDR2 SNEGSKA (reference sequence). The CDR3 spans 13 residues. V lost 4 bases, J lost 5 bases, and 15 bases lay in between. This CDR3 is CSATTWPQNEQYF. CDR3 nucleotides: TGCAGTGCTACGACGTGGCCCCAGAACGAGCAGTACTTC.

The CDR3 coding sequence is TGTGCCACCCGGGGGGCCTCCTACGAGCAGTACTTC. This translates into CATRGASYEQYF. The chain combines TRBV7-3 with TRBJ2-7; a possible D gene is TRBD2 (7 bases). CDR1 is SGHTA and CDR2 is FQGTGA in the germline V gene. This CDR3 is built from 12 residues. V lost 10 bases and J 0 bases, leaving 10 bases between the germline ends.

V is TRBV7-2 and J is TRBJ1-1; D uncertain. The CDR3 loop spans 13 amino acids. V was trimmed by 5 bases and J by 1 base, leaving 8 bases between them. CDR1 is SGHTA and CDR2 is FQGNSA in the germline V gene. CDR3 nucleotide sequence: TGTGCCAGCAGCCTTACGAGGAACACTGAAGCTTTCTTT. Protein product: CASSLTRNTEAFF.

This chain links TRBV28 with TRBJ2-7; D unresolved. CDR1 is MDHEN, CDR2 SYDVKM, per germline. The CDR3 has 14 residues. Trimming stripped 7 bases from V and 3 bases from J, with 16 bases between. The CDR3 DNA reads as TGTGCCAGCAAATCGGCAGACGAAGGCTACGAGCAGTACTTC. This codes for CASKSADEGYEQYF.

This clonotype was seen many times. The rearrangement links TRBV20-1 to TRBJ2-3; 9 bases fit TRBD1. V was pared by 6 bases and J by 3 bases, with 13 bases of the junction left unmatched. The germline gives CDR1 DFQATT, CDR2 SNEGSKA (reference sequence). CDR3 length: 16 residues. The CDR3 loop is CSAGQGGSVNTDTQYF. In DNA, the CDR3 is TGCAGTGCGGGACAGGGAGGCAGCGTGAATACAGATACGCAGTATTTT.